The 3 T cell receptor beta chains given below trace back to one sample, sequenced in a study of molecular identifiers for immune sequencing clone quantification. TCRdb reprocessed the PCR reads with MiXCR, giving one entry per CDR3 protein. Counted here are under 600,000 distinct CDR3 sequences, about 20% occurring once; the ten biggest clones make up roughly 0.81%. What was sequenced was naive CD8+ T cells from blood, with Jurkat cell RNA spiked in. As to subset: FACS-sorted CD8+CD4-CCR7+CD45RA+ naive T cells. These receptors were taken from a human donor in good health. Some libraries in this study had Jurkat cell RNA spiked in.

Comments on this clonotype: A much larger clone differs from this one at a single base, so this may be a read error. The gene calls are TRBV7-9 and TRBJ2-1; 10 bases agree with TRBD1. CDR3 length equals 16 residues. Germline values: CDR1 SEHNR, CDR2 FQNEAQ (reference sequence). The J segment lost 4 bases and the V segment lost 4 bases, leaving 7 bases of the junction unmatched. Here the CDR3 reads CASSSALGQGYNEQFF. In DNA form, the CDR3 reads TGTGCCAGCAGCTCAGCCCTGGGACAGGGGTACAATGAGCAGTTCTTC.

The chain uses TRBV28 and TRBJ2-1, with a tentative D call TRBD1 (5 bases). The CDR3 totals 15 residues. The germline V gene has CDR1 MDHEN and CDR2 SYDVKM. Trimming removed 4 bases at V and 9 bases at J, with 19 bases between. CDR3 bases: TGTGCCAGCAGTTCCTCCAGGGTCCCAACTTTTGAGCAGTTCTTC. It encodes CASSSSRVPTFEQFF.

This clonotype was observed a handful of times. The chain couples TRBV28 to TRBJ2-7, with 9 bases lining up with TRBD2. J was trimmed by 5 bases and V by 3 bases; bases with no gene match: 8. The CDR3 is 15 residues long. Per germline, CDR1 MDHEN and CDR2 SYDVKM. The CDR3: CASSFRLAGSNEQYF. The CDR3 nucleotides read TGTGCCAGCAGTTTTAGGCTAGCGGGATCGAACGAGCAGTACTTC.